Presented here are 31 T cell receptor beta chains from one specimen sequenced in a study of T cell responses to AZD1222 COVID-19 vaccine. Measured with immunoSEQ multiplex PCR; TCRdb has only the in-frame clones, and not every one. The repertoire holds approximately 120,000 clones, with roughly 92% as singletons. The sequenced sample was peripheral blood, obtained on day 0 of AZD1222 vaccination. The receptor set was obtained from an adult in good health.

The gene calls are TRBV6-1 and TRBJ1-5; D gene unclear. Germline CDR1 is MNHNS and CDR2 is SASEGT. Deletions cut 2 bases from V and 6 bases from J, with 14 bases between. The CDR3 consists of 15 residues. The CDR3, as DNA: TGTGCCAGCAGTGAAAGCCTGGTCGGGGTTCAGCCCCAGCATTTT. This translates into CASSESLVGVQPQHF.

This clone turned up a few times. The chain has TRBV10-2 and TRBJ2-6; D is possibly TRBD1 (6 bases). CDR1 is WSHSY and CDR2 is SAAADI in the germline V gene. This CDR3 region has 14 residues. Deletions cut 8 bases from V and 1 base from J, with 9 bases between. For the CDR3, the DNA is TGCGCCAGCGGAACAGGGTCTGGGGCCAACGTCCTGACTTTC. It specifies CASGTGSGANVLTF.

The chain employs TRBV7-9 and TRBJ2-7; 7 nucleotides align to TRBD1. CDR3 size: 13 residues. CDR1 and CDR2 from the germline V gene are SEHNR and FQNEAQ (reference sequence). J was trimmed by 3 bases and V by 5 bases; bases with no gene match: 4. Written as DNA, the CDR3 is TGTGCCAGCAGCCGGGCAGGGGGCTACGAGCAGTACTTC. Its translation: CASSRAGGYEQYF.

The V and J genes are TRBV27 and TRBJ1-4; possibly TRBD1 for D (5 bases). Deletions cut 2 bases from V and 6 bases from J, with 19 bases between. The CDR3 runs to 17 residues. Germline V CDR1 and CDR2: MNHEY, SMNVEV (reference sequence). DNA of the CDR3: TGTGCCAGCAGTTTAAGTAGGGACCGCGCTAGGGATGAAAAACTGTTTTTT. Protein product: CASSLSRDRARDEKLFF.

The chain combines TRBV18 with TRBJ2-5; D ambiguous. Germline values: CDR1 KGHSH, CDR2 LQKENI. Trimming pared 4 bases from V and 1 base from J, leaving 4 bases between. The CDR3 runs to 12 residues. The CDR3 loop reads CASSQVQETQYF. CDR3 nucleotides: TGTGCCAGCTCACAGGTCCAAGAGACCCAGTACTTC. The whole variable domain, remainder taken from reference TRBV18 and TRBJ2-5, is NAGVMQNPRHLVRRRGQEARLRCSPMKGHSHVYWYRQLPEEGLKFMVYLQKENIIDESGMPKERFSAEFPKEGPSILRIQQVVRGDSAAYFCASSQVQETQYFGPGTRLLVL.

The rearrangement uses TRBV25-1 and TRBJ2-5; TRBD2 is a possible D gene (6 bases). The V end lost 8 bases, the J end lost 3 bases, and 13 bases lay between the germline ends. The CDR3 extends over 13 amino acids. Per germline, CDR1 MGHDK and CDR2 SYGVNS. The CDR3 loop is CASRIGGEETQYF. The CDR3 nucleotides read TGTGCCAGCCGTATTGGAGGGGAAGAGACCCAGTACTTC.

The CDR3 bases are TGTGCCATCAGTAGTGATGGGGGGAGAGGTAACTATGGCTACACCTTC. Amino acid sequence: CAISSDGGRGNYGYTF. J is TRBJ1-2 and V is TRBV10-3, with TRBD1 as a possible D gene (5 bases). This CDR3 spans 16 amino acids. Trimming took off 5 bases at V and 1 base at J, with 17 bases between the two ends. The germline V gene encodes CDR1 ENHRY and CDR2 SYGVKD.

The rearrangement uses TRBV5-6 and TRBJ1-5; D gene ambiguous. Trimming removed 0 bases at V and 7 bases at J, with 11 bases between. Germline assignment: CDR1 SGHDT and CDR2 YYEEEE. This CDR3 spans 14 amino acids. The CDR3 loop reads CASSLGGGGQPQHF. Written as DNA, the CDR3 is TGTGCCAGCAGCTTGGGGGGAGGTGGACAGCCCCAGCATTTT.

The genes are TRBV6-5 and TRBJ1-2, with TRBD1 matching 7 bases. This CDR3 region has 15 residues. Germline-derived CDR1 and CDR2 are MNHEY and SVGAGI. Trimming cost V 2 bases and J 4 bases; bases outside gene matches: 7. The CDR3 DNA sequence: TGTGCCAGCAGTTACGAGACAGGGAGAAGCTATGGCTACACCTTC. Protein product: CASSYETGRSYGYTF.

This chain uses TRBV9 with TRBJ2-5; TRBD2 agrees at 9 bases. Per the germline V gene, CDR1 is SGDLS and CDR2 is YYNGEE. The CDR3 has 15 residues. The V segment lost 0 bases and the J segment 4 bases; nucleotides outside the gene matches: 4. The CDR3 is CASSVVGLAGETQYF. CDR3 DNA sequence: TGTGCCAGCAGCGTAGTGGGACTAGCAGGAGAGACCCAGTACTTC.

This chain links TRBV6-5 with TRBJ1-3; possibly TRBD1 for D (5 bases). The ends were cut back, 9 bases at V and 8 bases at J, with 14 bases in the middle. Germline loops: CDR1 MNHEY, CDR2 SVGAGI. This CDR3 comprises 12 residues. CDR3 protein: CASFWGRHTIYF. The CDR3 nucleotides are TGTGCCAGTTTCTGGGGGAGGCACACCATATATTTT.

V is TRBV29-1 and J is TRBJ2-7; D is possibly TRBD1 or TRBD2 (5 bases each). The CDR3 has 15 residues. V gave up 5 bases and J gave up 0 bases, with 17 bases separating them. In germline, CDR1 is SQVTM, CDR2 ANQGSEA. The CDR3 coding sequence is TGCAGCGTTACCCTCCGGGACCTAAGCTCCTACGAGCAGTACTTC. Protein product: CSVTLRDLSSYEQYF.

The V gene is TRBV6-5, the J gene TRBJ2-1; 8 positions match TRBD1. This CDR3 spans 14 amino acids. Losses at the gene ends were 0 bases for V and 7 bases for J; bases not matched to a gene: 2. Germline V CDR1 and CDR2: MNHEY, SVGAGI. CDR3 region: CASSYSYRGNEQFF. CDR3 nucleotides: TGTGCCAGCAGTTACTCGTACAGGGGGAATGAGCAGTTCTTC.

V gene TRBV10-3 combines with J gene TRBJ1-3; 7 bases align to TRBD1. This CDR3 has 14 amino acids. V lost 9 bases, J lost 2 bases, and 7 bases stayed unmatched. CDR1 and CDR2 (germline): ENHRY, SYGVKD. The CDR3 DNA reads as TGTGCCATTCGACCCCAGGGGGCTGGAAACACCATATATTTT. Encoded protein: CAIRPQGAGNTIYF.

V and J are TRBV5-1 and TRBJ1-1, with D possibly TRBD1 on 5 matching bases. The V gene lost 0 bases and the J gene lost 7 bases, with 7 bases spanning the gap. CDR3 length: 12 residues. Germline values: CDR1 SGHRS, CDR2 YFSETQ. The CDR3: CASSLVGVEAFF. Written as DNA, the CDR3 is TGCGCCAGCAGCTTGGTAGGGGTTGAAGCTTTCTTT. Full variable domain (remainder filled in from reference TRBV5-1 and TRBJ1-1): KAGVTQTPRYLIKTRGQQVTLSCSPISGHRSVSWYQQTPGQGLQFLFEYFSETQRNKGNFPGRFSGRQFSNSRSEMNVSTLELGDSALYLCASSLVGVEAFFGQGTRLTVV.

The V gene is TRBV14, the J gene TRBJ1-3; D is unresolved. CDR1 and CDR2 (germline): SGHDN, FVKESK. Trimming shortened V by 5 bases and J by 0 bases, and 5 bases separated the two germline ends. The CDR3 runs to 13 residues. CDR3 amino acids: CASSYSSGNTIYF. The CDR3 DNA follows: TGTGCCAGCAGCTATAGCTCTGGAAACACCATATATTTT.

The rearrangement uses TRBV27 and TRBJ2-1; 14 bases line up with TRBD2. Per germline, CDR1 MNHEY and CDR2 SMNVEV (reference sequence). The CDR3 runs to 18 residues. V lost 5 bases, J lost 0 bases, and 6 bases stayed unmatched. CDR3 bases: TGTGCCAGCAGTGACGGGACTAGCGGGGGACGCTCCTACAATGAGCAGTTCTTC. Translation: CASSDGTSGGRSYNEQFF.

This chain links TRBV6-5 with TRBJ1-1; possibly TRBD1 for D (5 bases). CDR1 is MNHEY, CDR2 SVGAGI, per germline. The CDR3 extends over 14 amino acids. V gave up 6 bases and J gave up 0 bases, with 11 bases separating them. The CDR3 bases are TGTGCCAGCAGCTTTGGGACGGTGAACACTGAAGCTTTCTTT. Amino acids: CASSFGTVNTEAFF.

The chain joins TRBV7-2 to TRBJ2-3; 7 bases are shared with TRBD2. The V segment lost 0 bases and the J segment 0 bases; nucleotides outside the gene matches: 6. This CDR3 has 17 amino acids. Germline lookup yields CDR1 SGHTA and CDR2 FQGNSA. CDR3 coding DNA: TGTGCCAGCAGCTTAGCTTGGGTGGGGGGGAGCACAGATACGCAGTATTTT. It specifies CASSLAWVGGSTDTQYF. The entire variable domain, with the rest obtained from reference TRBV7-2 and TRBJ2-3, is as follows: GAGVSQSPSNKVTEKGKDVELRCDPISGHTALYWYRQSLGQGLEFLIYFQGNSAPDKSGLPSDRFSAERTGGSVSTLTIQRTQQEDSAVYLCASSLAWVGGSTDTQYFGPGTRLTVL.

This clone has a single count. The chain has TRBV5-4 and TRBJ2-2; possibly TRBD1 or TRBD2 for D (5 bases each). The CDR3 is 13 amino acids. The germline gives CDR1 SGHNT, CDR2 YYREEE (reference sequence). V was clipped by 5 bases and J by 7 bases, with 12 bases between them. CDR3 sequence (DNA): TGTGCCAGCAGACGACAGAGCGGCGGGGAGCTGTTTTTT. It codes for CASRRQSGGELFF.

J is TRBJ1-6 and V is TRBV7-9; D gene uncertain. The CDR3 extends over 15 amino acids. Germline CDR1 and CDR2: SEHNR and FQNEAQ (reference sequence). Trimming cost V 2 bases and J 0 bases, with 5 bases left between them. This CDR3 reads CASSLQSSYNSPLHF. The CDR3 DNA is TGTGCCAGCAGCTTACAGAGCTCCTATAATTCACCCCTCCACTTT.

The chain employs TRBV29-1 and TRBJ1-1; 8 bases map to TRBD1. Germline CDR1 reads SQVTM; CDR2 reads ANQGSEA. Losses at the gene ends were 7 bases for V and 5 bases for J; bases not matched to a gene: 3. The CDR3 has 11 residues. As DNA, the CDR3 is TGCAGCGCTCAGGGGGCTACTGAAGCTTTCTTT. This codes for CSAQGATEAFF.

This chain joins TRBV18 and TRBJ1-5; 10 positions agree with TRBD1. The CDR3 is 16 amino acids. Germline V gives CDR1 KGHSH, CDR2 LQKENI. After removal of 6 bases from V and 7 bases from J, the junction contained 12 bases not matched to a gene. CDR3 residues: CASSKSRQGAGQPQHF. The CDR3 bases are TGTGCCAGCTCCAAATCTCGACAGGGGGCAGGACAGCCCCAGCATTTT.

This clone has just one count. The chain joins TRBV6-5 to TRBJ1-1, with no clear D. The germline CDR1 and CDR2 sequences are MNHEY and SVGAGI. V dropped 6 bases and J dropped 5 bases, with 16 bases sitting between them. This CDR3 comprises 14 residues. In DNA form, the CDR3 reads TGTGCCAGCAGCCGTGGACCTTATCAGACTGAAGCTTTCTTT. This sequence encodes CASSRGPYQTEAFF.

The chain is built from TRBV30 and TRBJ1-1; unclear D gene. This CDR3 spans 13 amino acids. Germline CDR1 GTSNPN, CDR2 SVGIG (reference sequence). Trimming pared 0 bases from V and 2 bases from J, leaving 7 bases between. The chain's CDR3 is CAWSVQLNTEAFF. CDR3 sequence (DNA): TGTGCCTGGAGTGTACAGCTAAACACTGAAGCTTTCTTT.

The chain has TRBV29-1 and TRBJ1-4, with TRBD1 matching over 7 bases. The junction had 6 bases not matched to a gene; V was cut back by 3 bases and J by 8 bases. CDR1 and CDR2 from the germline V gene are SQVTM and ANQGSEA. The CDR3 spans 13 residues. CDR3 DNA sequence: TGCAGCGTTGATGCAGGGGGACAGGAAAAACTGTTTTTT. This sequence encodes CSVDAGGQEKLFF.

CDR3: CASSHGHLNTEAFF. Written as DNA, the CDR3 is TGTGCCAGTAGCCATGGACACCTGAACACTGAAGCTTTCTTT. V and J are TRBV19 and TRBJ1-1, with D perhaps TRBD1 (5 bases). Germline V gives CDR1 LNHDA, CDR2 SQIVND (reference sequence). The V gene lost 6 bases and the J gene lost 0 bases, with 11 bases spanning the gap. This CDR3 has 14 amino acids.

The chain links TRBV4-1 to TRBJ2-7; 8 bases match TRBD1. This CDR3 comprises 17 residues. From germline, CDR1 is MGHRA and CDR2 YSYEKL. Trimming took 4 bases from V and 3 from J; bases not matched to a gene: 14. The CDR3 sequence is CASSPLPPGTGNYEQYF. The CDR3 DNA is TGCGCCAGCAGCCCCCTACCCCCCGGGACAGGCAACTACGAGCAGTACTTC.

The chain recombines TRBV10-3 with TRBJ1-2, with TRBD1 matching over 11 bases. CDR3 length: 15 amino acids. V shed 3 bases and J 8 bases; nucleotides not matched to a gene: 8. CDR1 is ENHRY and CDR2 is SYGVKD in the germline V gene. The CDR3 DNA reads as TGTGCCATCAGTGACACCGGGACAGGGGGAAAAGGCTACACCTTC. Amino acid sequence: CAISDTGTGGKGYTF.

The chain couples TRBV5-1 to TRBJ2-7; weak D call: TRBD2 (6 bases). This CDR3 region has 15 residues. CDR1 and CDR2 from the germline V gene are SGHRS and YFSETQ. Trimming pared 4 bases from V and 3 bases from J, leaving 17 bases between. The chain's CDR3 is CASSAGASVSYEQYF. As DNA, the CDR3 is TGCGCCAGCAGCGCAGGCGCTAGCGTCAGCTACGAGCAGTACTTC.

The chain employs TRBV29-1 and TRBJ2-2; weak D call: TRBD1 (5 bases). Germline V gene lookup returns CDR1 SQVTM and CDR2 ANQGSEA. V was pared by 4 bases and J by 0 bases, with 6 bases between. The CDR3 covers 13 residues. The CDR3 here is CSVGTTNTGELFF. The CDR3 nucleotides read TGCAGCGTTGGGACAACGAACACCGGGGAGCTGTTTTTT.